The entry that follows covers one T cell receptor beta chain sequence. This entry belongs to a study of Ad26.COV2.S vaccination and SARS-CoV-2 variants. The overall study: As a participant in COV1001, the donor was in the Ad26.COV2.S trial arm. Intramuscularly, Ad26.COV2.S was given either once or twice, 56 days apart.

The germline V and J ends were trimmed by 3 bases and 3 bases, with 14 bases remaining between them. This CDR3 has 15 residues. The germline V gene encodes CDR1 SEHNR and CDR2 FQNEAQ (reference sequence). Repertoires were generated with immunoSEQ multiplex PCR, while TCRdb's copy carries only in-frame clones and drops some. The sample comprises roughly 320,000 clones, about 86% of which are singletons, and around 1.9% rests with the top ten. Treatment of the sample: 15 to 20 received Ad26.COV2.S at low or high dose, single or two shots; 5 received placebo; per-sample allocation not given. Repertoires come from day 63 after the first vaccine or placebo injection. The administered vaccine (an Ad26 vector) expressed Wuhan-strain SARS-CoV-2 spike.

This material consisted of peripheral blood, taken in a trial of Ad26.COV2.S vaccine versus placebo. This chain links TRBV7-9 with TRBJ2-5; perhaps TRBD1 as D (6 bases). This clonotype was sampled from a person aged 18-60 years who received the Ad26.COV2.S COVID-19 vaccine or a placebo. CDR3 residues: CASSLARDIKETQYF. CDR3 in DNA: TGTGCCAGCAGCTTGGCTCGGGACATTAAAGAGACCCAGTACTTC. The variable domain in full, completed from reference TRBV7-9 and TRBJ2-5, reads DTGVSQNPRHKITKRGQNVTFRCDPISEHNRLYWYRQTLGQGPEFLTYFQNEAQLEKSRLLSDRFSAERPKGSFSTLEIQRTEQGDSAMYLCASSLARDIKETQYFGPGTRLLVL.